In this sample, the clone carrying this TCR beta chain turned up a few times. Its antigen is as yet unknown. Germline V gene lookup returns CDR1 SEHNR and CDR2 FQNEAQ (reference sequence). This CDR3 spans 12 amino acids. Trimming took off 5 bases at V and 0 bases at J, with 5 bases between the two ends. The data are from a study of CD8+ T cells in alopecia areata. Study as a whole: Twice a day, 5 to 10 mg of oral tofacitinib was administered to treated patients. Study conclusions and caveats: Sequenced scalp T cells also include alphabeta T cells resident in normal skin.

The sequencing template was cDNA reverse transcribed from extracted RNA. Sequenced by immunoSEQ multiplex PCR; TCRdb stores in-frame clones only, minus some. This sample yields tens of thousands of clones, of which about half are seen a single time; approximately 18% belongs to the top ten. Peripheral blood and lesional scalp punch biopsies came from alopecia areata patients. This sequence was found in a human donor with alopecia areata. This chain uses TRBV7-9 with TRBJ2-7, with D unresolved. The sequencing used CD8+ T cells sorted from blood, collected at week 0. CDR3 sequence: CASSASSYEQYF. CDR3 in DNA: TGTGCCAGCAGCGCGAGCTCCTACGAGCAGTACTTC.